Listed below are T cell receptor beta chains from one sample, sequenced in a study of shared clonotypes between healthy human individuals. The protocol was immunoSEQ multiplex PCR, while the TCRdb copy is restricted to in-frame clones and leaves out a portion. The sample has around 1.4 million clones, approximately 98.5% seen once. The sample consisted of naive CD4+ T cells sorted from blood. All receptors come from a man aged 25-45 years in good health. Both conserved end residues are part of each CDR3. Each record gives: clone size, V gene, J gene, D gene, CDR3 protein, CDR3 DNA. D genes are given only for firm matches. A clone size is listed for some rows: how often the clone was seen (once, few, many), or a class if it is expanded.

-,TRBV7-6,TRBJ2-7,-,CASSLSGEEQYF,TGTGCCAGCAGCTTATCGGGGGAGGAGCAGTACTTC
-,TRBV7-3,TRBJ2-1,-,CASSLPGLGDNEQFF,TGTGCCAGCAGCCTTCCGGGACTGGGCGACAATGAGCAGTTCTTC
-,TRBV10-3,TRBJ1-5,-,CAISRTDSNQPQHF,TGTGCCATCAGCAGGACTGATAGCAATCAGCCCCAGCATTTT
-,TRBV28,TRBJ1-3,-,CASSSSTIFGNTIYF,TGTGCCAGCAGTTCCAGCACAATATTTGGAAACACCATATATTTT
-,TRBV5-1,TRBJ2-3,TRBD1,CASSIGTGVADTQYF,TGCGCCAGCAGCATCGGGACAGGGGTAGCAGATACGCAGTATTTT
once,TRBV5-4,TRBJ1-2,TRBD1,CASTRGTGNGYTF,TGTGCCAGCACACGAGGGACAGGGAATGGCTACACCTTC
-,TRBV5-1,TRBJ1-1,TRBD1,CASSLDQVSGGMNTEAFF,TGCGCCAGCAGCTTGGATCAGGTGTCAGGGGGTATGAACACTGAAGCTTTCTTT
once,TRBV25-1,TRBJ2-7,-,CASSRHTYEQYF,TGTGCCAGCAGTAGACACACCTACGAGCAGTACTTC
-,TRBV6-5,TRBJ2-7,-,CASSYFGGATREQYF,TGTGCCAGCAGTTACTTCGGCGGGGCCACTAGGGAGCAGTACTTC
-,TRBV18,TRBJ1-5,-,CASSPNPRDNQPQHF,TGTGCCAGCTCACCAAACCCTCGGGACAATCAGCCCCAGCATTTT
-,TRBV5-1,TRBJ2-1,TRBD2,CASSLLGRAISYNEQFF,TGCGCCAGCAGCTTACTCGGGAGGGCCATCTCCTACAATGAGCAGTTCTTC
-,TRBV29-1,TRBJ2-5,TRBD1,CSVSRQGRNRETQYF,TGCAGCGTCTCACGACAGGGGCGAAATCGGGAGACCCAGTACTTC
-,TRBV19,TRBJ2-7,-,CAGSQARLSSYEQYF,TGTGCCGGATCCCAGGCACGCCTGAGCTCCTACGAGCAGTACTTC
once,TRBV27,TRBJ2-7,TRBD2,CASSLTSGGTYEQYF,TGTGCCAGCAGTCTGACTAGCGGGGGAACTTACGAGCAGTACTTC
-,TRBV19,TRBJ2-1,TRBD2,CASSPWTREQFF,TGTGCCAGTAGTCCCTGGACTAGAGAGCAGTTCTTC
-,TRBV6-5,TRBJ1-4,TRBD1,CASSYLGQGGEKLFF,TGTGCCAGCAGTTACTTGGGCCAGGGGGGTGAAAAACTGTTTTTT
-,TRBV5-6,TRBJ2-7,TRBD1,CASSSQDRGFYEQYF,TGTGCCAGCAGCTCCCAAGACAGGGGGTTTTACGAGCAGTACTTC
-,TRBV5-1,TRBJ2-2,TRBD1,CASSQGQSSGELFF,TGCGCCAGCAGCCAGGGACAGTCCTCCGGGGAGCTGTTTTTT
-,TRBV9,TRBJ2-7,TRBD2,CASSVDPIAGVAEQYF,TGTGCCAGCAGCGTAGATCCTATAGCGGGAGTAGCCGAGCAGTACTTC
once,TRBV28,TRBJ1-1,-,CASSSLAAYTEAFF,TGTGCCAGCAGTTCCCTCGCAGCCTACACTGAAGCTTTCTTT
-,TRBV5-4,TRBJ2-2,TRBD1,CASSLAGTANTGELFF,TGTGCCAGCAGCTTGGCCGGGACAGCGAACACCGGGGAGCTGTTTTTT
-,TRBV18,TRBJ2-3,-,CASSPPASPDTQYF,TGTGCCAGCTCACCTCCAGCTAGCCCAGATACGCAGTATTTT
-,TRBV11-2,TRBJ1-1,TRBD1,CASSLRGQGGFAFSEAFF,TGTGCCAGCAGCCTCCGAGGACAGGGGGGATTCGCGTTTAGTGAAGCTTTCTTT
-,TRBV14,TRBJ2-7,-,CASSRMEGIYEQYF,TGTGCCAGCAGCAGAATGGAGGGTATCTACGAGCAGTACTTC
-,TRBV6-1,TRBJ2-1,TRBD1,CASSVGTGTGERNEQFF,TGTGCCAGCAGTGTCGGAACCGGGACAGGGGAGAGGAATGAGCAGTTCTTC
-,TRBV23-1,TRBJ1-1,-,CASSHLGGNTEAFF,TGCGCCAGCAGCCACCTTGGGGGGAACACTGAAGCTTTCTTT
-,TRBV7-9,TRBJ2-7,-,CASSLSWKNYEQYF,TGTGCCAGCAGCTTATCCTGGAAGAACTACGAGCAGTACTTC
-,TRBV7-2,TRBJ2-7,-,CASSLSADVYEQYF,TGTGCCAGCAGCTTATCAGCGGACGTCTACGAGCAGTACTTC
-,TRBV5-1,TRBJ2-1,TRBD2,CASSLELAGGWNEQFF,TGCGCCAGCAGCTTGGAACTAGCGGGAGGTTGGAATGAGCAGTTCTTC
-,TRBV7-9,TRBJ2-1,-,CASSLELQNEQFF,TGTGCCAGCAGCTTAGAACTCCAGAATGAGCAGTTCTTC
-,TRBV27,TRBJ2-3,TRBD1,CATAGTGLYLVTDTQYF,TGTGCCACCGCCGGGACAGGGTTATATTTGGTCACAGATACGCAGTATTTT
-,TRBV18,TRBJ1-5,-,CASSIQGSNQPQHF,TGTGCCAGCTCAATCCAGGGTAGCAATCAGCCCCAGCATTTT
-,TRBV5-1,TRBJ2-5,-,CASSYRTIQETQYF,TGCGCCAGCAGCTACCGGACTATCCAAGAGACCCAGTACTTC
-,TRBV28,TRBJ1-5,-,CASSLSGSLNQPQHF,TGTGCCAGCAGTCTGAGTGGCAGCTTGAATCAGCCCCAGCATTTT
-,TRBV29-1,TRBJ2-3,TRBD2,CSVRGGLVSDTQYF,TGCAGCGTTAGGGGGGGACTAGTCTCAGATACGCAGTATTTT
-,TRBV6-6,TRBJ2-7,TRBD1,CASSYPDRGYEQYF,TGTGCCAGCAGTTATCCGGACAGGGGCTACGAGCAGTACTTC
once,TRBV5-1,TRBJ2-1,TRBD2,CASSLVSGSYNEQFF,TGCGCCAGCAGCTTGGTGAGCGGGAGTTACAATGAGCAGTTCTTC
-,TRBV6-4,TRBJ2-1,TRBD2,CASSEQAGRVYNEQFF,TGTGCCAGCAGTGAACAAGCGGGAAGGGTGTACAATGAGCAGTTCTTC
-,TRBV7-2,TRBJ1-5,-,CASSLGQGNQPQHF,TGTGCCAGCAGCTTAGGACAGGGCAATCAGCCCCAGCATTTT
-,TRBV6-6,TRBJ2-5,-,CASRLPGGETQYF,TGTGCCAGCAGACTTCCCGGAGGGGAGACCCAGTACTTC
-,TRBV25-1,TRBJ1-5,-,CASSGFGGNQPQHF,TGTGCCAGCAGTGGGTTCGGGGGGAATCAGCCCCAGCATTTT
-,TRBV5-4,TRBJ2-1,TRBD2,CASSFLPGLANYNEQFF,TGTGCCAGCAGCTTTTTACCGGGACTAGCGAACTACAATGAGCAGTTCTTC
-,TRBV5-1,TRBJ2-2,-,CASRGSTETGELFF,TGCGCCAGCAGGGGGTCGACTGAAACCGGGGAGCTGTTTTTT
-,TRBV5-5,TRBJ2-7,-,CASSLDGSSYEQYF,TGTGCCAGCAGCTTGGACGGTAGCTCCTACGAGCAGTACTTC